This entry features one TCR beta chain sequence. The sample comes from a study of blood T cell repertoires in COVID-19. Study as a whole: Samples representing acute and convalescent COVID-19 were sourced from the United States, Italy and Spain. PBMCs, B-cell-depleted T cells, or T cells were the source of the cDNA or gDNA that made up the material.

The germline V gene encodes CDR1 SEHNR and CDR2 FQNEAQ (reference sequence). V was cut by 5 bases and J by 0 bases, with 16 bases left in between. The CDR3 covers 17 residues. Authors' analysis steps: Amplification of reference gene primers provided the estimated nucleated cell counts. Measured with immunoSEQ multiplex PCR; TCRdb has only the in-frame clones, and not every one. From that table come the V and J calls and clone size; the DNA was used to work out D and trimming. Of 250,000 to 400,000 clones in the sample, around 90% were seen once. The sample was peripheral blood. The J gene is TRBJ1-4, the V gene TRBV7-9; D may be TRBD1 (5 bases). This TCR was recovered from a woman aged 25 to 39 with COVID-19, enrolled during active disease. The CDR3 DNA is TGTGCCAGCAGCCCCGTAATAGGGGCTGCAACTAATGAAAAACTGTTTTTT. It encodes CASSPVIGAATNEKLFF.